Below, one T cell receptor (beta chain) is given with its context. This record belongs to a study of cytomegalovirus exposure and HLA in healthy donors. PCR primers comprised 60 Vbeta and 13 Jbeta primers. The protocol was immunoSEQ multiplex PCR, while the TCRdb copy is restricted to in-frame clones and leaves out a portion. The sample lists 150,000 to 200,000 clones; over 75% were seen once. Germline lookup yields CDR1 LNHDA and CDR2 SQIVND (reference sequence). After removal of 7 bases from V and 3 bases from J, the junction contained 8 bases not matched to a gene. The CDR3 loop spans 15 amino acids.

This sequence joins TRBV19 and TRBJ1-5; the match to TRBD1 covers 8 bases. Source material: PBMCs. This clonotype was obtained from a woman aged 18-29 years in good health and CMV-seronegative. In nucleotides, the CDR3 is TGTGCCAGTACCTTCTCGGACAGGGTCAATCAGCCCCAGCATTTT. It translates to CASTFSDRVNQPQHF.